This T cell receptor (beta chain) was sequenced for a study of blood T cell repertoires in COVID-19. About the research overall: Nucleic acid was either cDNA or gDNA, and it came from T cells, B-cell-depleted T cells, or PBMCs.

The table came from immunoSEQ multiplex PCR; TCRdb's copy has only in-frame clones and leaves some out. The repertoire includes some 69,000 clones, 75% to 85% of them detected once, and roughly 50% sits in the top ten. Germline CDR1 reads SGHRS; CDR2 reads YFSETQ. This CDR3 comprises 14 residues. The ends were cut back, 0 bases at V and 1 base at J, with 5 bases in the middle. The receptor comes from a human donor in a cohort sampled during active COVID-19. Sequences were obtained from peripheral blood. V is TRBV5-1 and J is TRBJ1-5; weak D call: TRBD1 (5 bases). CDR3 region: CASSLAGSNQPQHF. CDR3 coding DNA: TGCGCCAGCAGCTTGGCAGGGAGCAATCAGCCCCAGCATTTT.